The clone carrying this TCR beta chain was observed a handful of times. This CDR3 has 14 residues. Germline CDR1 is LNHDA and CDR2 is SQIVND (reference sequence). V was shortened by 7 bases and J by 3 bases, with 13 bases between the two germline ends. Assay: immunoSEQ multiplex PCR; the TCRdb copy retains only in-frame clones and omits some. The data hold about 120,000 clones, with approximately 90% observed a single time. This entry belongs to a study of T cell responses to AZD1222 COVID-19 vaccine. Source: peripheral blood, taken on day 0 of MenACWY control vaccination. The sequence came from an adult in good health. The rearrangement joins TRBV19 to TRBJ1-5; D perhaps matches TRBD1 (5 bases). The DNA of the CDR3 is TGTGCCAGTAAACAGGAGAGCTACAATCAGCCCCAGCATTTT. It codes for CASKQESYNQPQHF.